The rows below give T cell receptor beta chains drawn from one sample of a study of CD8 T cells in Susac syndrome. TCRdb analysed the immunoSEQ multiplex PCR reads with MiXCR anew, one entry per CDR3 protein. The sample has 150,000 to 250,000 distinct CDR3 sequences, 90% to 95% seen once; the top ten hold 0.093%. The sequencing sample was made of CD4+ T cells from PBMCs. The receptors derive from a human donor with multiple sclerosis. Both conserved end residues are part of each CDR3. Each record gives: clone size, V gene, D gene, J gene, CDR3 protein, CDR3 DNA. The D gene is left open where the match is weak. Where a row states a size, it is once, few, many or the class of an expanded clone; other rows omit it.

NA,TRBV27,NA,TRBJ2-7,CASSLNFGEYEQYF,TGTGCCAGCAGTTTAAATTTCGGGGAGTACGAGCAGTACTTC
NA,TRBV9,NA,TRBJ2-5,CASSAEGSTKRETQYF,TGTGCCAGCAGCGCCGAGGGGTCCACCAAGAGGGAGACCCAGTACTTC
few,TRBV6-6,NA,TRBJ2-1,CASSQGPYNEQFF,TGTGCCAGCAGCCAGGGGCCCTACAATGAGCAGTTCTTC
NA,TRBV12-3/TRBV12-4,NA,TRBJ2-6,CASSGQSSGANVLTF,TGTGCCAGCAGTGGACAGAGCTCTGGGGCCAACGTCCTGACTTTC
NA,TRBV20-1,NA,TRBJ2-3,CSARGATDTQYF,TGCAGTGCTAGGGGGGCTACAGATACGCAGTATTTT
NA,TRBV2,NA,TRBJ2-7,CATRLVEDSGEQYF,TGTGCCACCCGACTAGTTGAAGACTCCGGCGAGCAGTACTTC
NA,TRBV6-5,NA,TRBJ2-1,CASSDYYNEQFF,TGTGCCAGCAGTGACTACTACAATGAGCAGTTCTTC
NA,TRBV30,NA,TRBJ1-1,CAWSVGVWTEAFF,TGTGCCTGGAGTGTAGGGGTGTGGACTGAAGCTTTCTTT
NA,TRBV29-1,NA,TRBJ2-1,CSVAKYNEQFF,TGCAGCGTTGCGAAGTACAATGAGCAGTTCTTC
few,TRBV12-3/TRBV12-4,NA,TRBJ1-1,CASQQGNTEAFF,TGTGCCAGCCAACAGGGGAACACTGAAGCTTTCTTT
NA,TRBV4-2,NA,TRBJ1-5,CASSQEVRYSNQPQHF,TGTGCCAGCAGCCAAGAGGTACGGTATAGCAATCAGCCCCAGCATTTT
NA,TRBV9,TRBD1,TRBJ2-1,CASSVSQGSLYNEQFF,TGTGCCAGCAGCGTGTCACAGGGGTCTCTCTACAATGAGCAGTTCTTC
NA,TRBV29-1,NA,TRBJ2-4,CSALSPNREFQYF,TGCAGCGCTCTAAGTCCCAACAGGGAATTTCAGTACTTC
NA,TRBV5-1,NA,TRBJ2-3,CASSLRSVRTDTQYF,TGCGCCAGCAGCTTGAGAAGCGTCCGCACAGATACGCAGTATTTT
once,TRBV18,NA,TRBJ1-1,CASSPPDTRGTEAFF,TGTGCCAGCTCACCACCGGACACCCGTGGGACTGAAGCTTTCTTT
NA,TRBV5-1,NA,TRBJ1-5,CASSLGGQSNQPQHF,TGCGCCAGCAGCTTGGGAGGGCAGAGTAATCAGCCCCAGCATTTT
NA,TRBV7-9,NA,TRBJ1-2,CASTPRAENYGYTF,TGTGCCAGCACCCCCCGGGCCGAAAACTATGGCTACACCTTC
NA,TRBV2,NA,TRBJ1-1,CASSENGNTEAFF,TGTGCCAGCAGTGAAAACGGGAACACTGAAGCTTTCTTT
NA,TRBV2,NA,TRBJ1-5,CASSAAQKGENDSNQPQHF,TGTGCCAGCAGTGCGGCTCAAAAAGGGGAGAACGATAGCAATCAGCCCCAGCATTTT
NA,TRBV29-1,TRBD1,TRBJ2-5,CSASDRGWSQYF,TGCAGCGCTAGCGACAGGGGGTGGTCCCAGTACTTC
NA,TRBV11-2,NA,TRBJ2-2,CASSLVLGTGELFF,TGTGCCAGCAGCTTAGTTTTGGGCACCGGGGAGCTGTTTTTT
NA,TRBV19,NA,TRBJ1-1,CASSISAGGTEAFF,TGTGCCAGTAGTATTTCTGCCGGGGGCACTGAAGCTTTCTTT
NA,TRBV24-1,TRBD1,TRBJ2-1,CATSDPRQGRNEQFF,TGTGCCACCAGTGACCCACGACAGGGAAGGAATGAGCAGTTCTTC
NA,TRBV7-3,NA,TRBJ1-2,CASSLPRGGGYTF,TGTGCCAGCAGCCTCCCCAGGGGTGGTGGCTACACCTTC
NA,TRBV30,NA,TRBJ2-5,CAWGGPSRETQYF,TGTGCCTGGGGAGGCCCCTCCCGGGAGACCCAGTACTTC
NA,TRBV12-3/TRBV12-4,NA,TRBJ1-6,CASTNPAGPLHF,TGTGCCAGCACCAACCCCGCCGGACCCCTCCACTTT
NA,TRBV5-1,NA,TRBJ2-5,CASSLDGASATGETQYF,TGCGCCAGCAGCTTGGACGGGGCCTCCGCAACCGGAGAGACCCAGTACTTC